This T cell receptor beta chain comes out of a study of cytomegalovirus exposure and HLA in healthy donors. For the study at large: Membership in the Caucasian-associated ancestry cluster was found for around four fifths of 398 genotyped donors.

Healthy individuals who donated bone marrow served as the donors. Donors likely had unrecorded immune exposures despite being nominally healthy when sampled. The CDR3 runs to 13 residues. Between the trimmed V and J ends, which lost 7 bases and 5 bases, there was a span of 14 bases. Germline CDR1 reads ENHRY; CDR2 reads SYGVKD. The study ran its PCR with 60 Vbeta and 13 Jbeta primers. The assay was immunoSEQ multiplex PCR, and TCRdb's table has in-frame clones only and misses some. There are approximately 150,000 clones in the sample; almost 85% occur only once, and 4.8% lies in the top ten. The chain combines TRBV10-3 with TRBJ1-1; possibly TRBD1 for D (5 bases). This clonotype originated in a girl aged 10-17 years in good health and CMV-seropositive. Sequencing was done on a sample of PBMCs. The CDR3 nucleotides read TGTGCCATCAAAGCGGGGGAAGGTACTGAAGCTTTCTTT. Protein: CAIKAGEGTEAFF.